These 20 T cell receptor beta chains were all obtained from the same sample, sequenced in a study of blood T cell repertoires in COVID-19. Sequencing was performed with immunoSEQ multiplex PCR; in TCRdb, only in-frame clones are kept and a portion is missing. This sample yields 250,000 or so clones, of which 88% are seen a single time; around 3% belongs to the top ten. Sequencing used PBMCs or T cells enriched from blood (not recorded which). The receptors shown here come from a woman between 40 and 55 years old who had been exposed to COVID-19.

The V call is TRBV2, the J call TRBJ2-5; D gene uncertain. Germline V gene sequence: CDR1 SNHLY, CDR2 FYNNEI. CDR3 size: 14 residues. The ends were cut back, 6 bases at V and 4 bases at J, with 15 bases in the middle. CDR3 in amino acids: CASSIQPRAETQYF. In DNA form, the CDR3 reads TGTGCCAGCAGCATACAACCCCGTGCAGAGACCCAGTACTTC. The full variable domain, with the rest looked up from reference TRBV2 and TRBJ2-5, is EPEVTQTPSHQVTQMGQEVILRCVPISNHLYFYWYRQILGQKVEFLVSFYNNEISEKSEIFDDQFSVERPDGSNFTLKIRSTKLEDSAMYFCASSIQPRAETQYFGPGTRLLVL.

The chain combines TRBV4-3 with TRBJ2-5, with 7 bases matching TRBD2. V lost 0 bases to trimming and J lost 1 base; unmatched junction nucleotides: 5. Germline CDR1 and CDR2: LGHNA and YSLEER. This CDR3 is built from 16 residues. Here the CDR3 reads CASSQDWEGLQETQYF. The CDR3 DNA is TGCGCCAGCAGCCAAGATTGGGAGGGGCTCCAAGAGACCCAGTACTTC.

The chain recombines TRBV7-9 with TRBJ1-5; 7 bases map to TRBD1. J lost 1 base, V lost 5 bases, and 8 bases had no gene match. This CDR3 is 16 amino acids long. CDR1 is SEHNR and CDR2 is FQNEAQ in the germline V gene (reference sequence). CDR3 nucleotide sequence: TGTGCCAGCAGCCCCGGACAGGTTGGGAGCAATCAGCCCCAGCATTTT. Protein: CASSPGQVGSNQPQHF.

V is TRBV6-2 or TRBV6-3 and J is TRBJ1-2, with D tentatively TRBD1 (5 bases). The V gene's germline CDR1 is MNHEY and CDR2 SVGEGT. This CDR3 comprises 16 residues. V was cut by 5 bases and J by 0 bases, with 16 bases left in between. Here the CDR3 DNA reads TGTGCCAGCAGTAGCCCCTTGACAGAATCTAACTATGGCTACACCTTC. The encoded protein is CASSSPLTESNYGYTF.

This clone has ten or more counts. This chain links TRBV19 with TRBJ2-3; 8 positions agree with TRBD2. CDR3 length: 14 residues. Looked up from germline, CDR1 is LNHDA and CDR2 is SQIVND (reference sequence). After removal of 5 bases from V and 5 bases from J, the junction contained 6 bases not matched to a gene. The CDR3 sequence is CASSAGLGEDTQYF. For the CDR3, the DNA is TGTGCCAGTAGTGCGGGACTAGGTGAAGATACGCAGTATTTT.

The gene calls are TRBV5-3 and TRBJ2-7; D gene unclear. TRBV5-3 is annotated as an ORF whose role is uncertain. CDR3 length equals 13 residues. V lost 0 bases and J lost 3, with 7 bases in between. The CDR3 coding sequence is TGTGCCAGAAGCTTGGTACAGCTCTACGAGCAGTACTTC. Translating it yields CARSLVQLYEQYF.

About this clone itself: The junction shows a germline mismatch at one end, possibly a read error. The chain recombines TRBV5-1 with TRBJ1-1; TRBD1 matches 8 bases. Germline V gene sequence: CDR1 SGHRS, CDR2 YFSETQ. This CDR3 is built from 16 residues. The CDR3 DNA sequence: TGTGCCAGCAGCTTAGGGGCCGCGACAGGGGCCAGTGAAGCTTTCTTT. Encoded protein: CASSLGAATGASEAFF.

The chain carries TRBV5-6 and TRBJ1-1, with a tentative D call TRBD1 (5 bases). Germline V gene sequence: CDR1 SGHDT, CDR2 YYEEEE. The CDR3 sequence is 16 residues long. Trimming removed 1 base from V and 5 bases from J, with 18 bases in between. For the CDR3, the DNA is TGTGCCAGCAGCTTGTCGGGGGATACCCGAAGGACTGAAGCTTTCTTT. Protein sequence: CASSLSGDTRRTEAFF.

The chain uses TRBV28 and TRBJ1-5; 7 nucleotides align to TRBD1. V dropped 2 bases and J dropped 3; count of bases not matched to a gene: 7. The CDR3 sequence is 16 residues long. Germline-derived CDR1 and CDR2 are MDHEN and SYDVKM. The CDR3 coding sequence is TGTGCCAGCAGTTTAGCCGGGACAGTGATCAATCAGCCCCAGCATTTT. It encodes CASSLAGTVINQPQHF.

The chain carries TRBV5-5 and TRBJ2-7, with a possible D match to TRBD1 (6 bases). The CDR3 is 15 amino acids. V gave up 0 bases and J gave up 4 bases, with 14 bases separating them. Per germline, CDR1 SGHKS and CDR2 YYEKEE (reference sequence). The CDR3 DNA is TGTGCCAGCAGCTTGGCGCCGGGACACGTATACGAGCAGTACGTC. This codes for CASSLAPGHVYEQYV.

The chain links TRBV5-4 to TRBJ2-7; 9 positions agree with TRBD1. The CDR3 extends over 14 amino acids. Germline values: CDR1 SGHNT, CDR2 YYREEE (reference sequence). V trimming: 4 bases; J trimming: 4 bases; junction bases outside the gene matches: 6. CDR3 residues: CASSQGQGFYEQYF. DNA of the CDR3: TGTGCCAGCAGCCAGGGACAGGGATTTTACGAGCAGTACTTC.

V usage is TRBV9 and J usage is TRBJ1-1; maybe TRBD1 (6 bases). There are 13 residues in the CDR3. V lost 3 bases and J 7 bases, leaving 13 bases between the germline ends. Germline values: CDR1 SGDLS, CDR2 YYNGEE. CDR3 DNA sequence: TGTGCCAGCAGCGCAAGGAGGGGGGGTGAAGCTTTCTTT. It encodes CASSARRGGEAFF.

The chain combines TRBV5-1 with TRBJ2-2, with a possible D match to TRBD1 (5 bases). The ends were cut back, 2 bases at V and 8 bases at J, with 13 bases in the middle. Looked up from germline, CDR1 is SGHRS and CDR2 is YFSETQ. The CDR3 totals 14 residues. The chain's CDR3 is CASSLGVGPGELFF. CDR3 DNA: TGCGCCAGCAGCTTAGGGGTGGGCCCAGGGGAGCTGTTTTTT.

V is TRBV2 and J is TRBJ2-7; tentatively, D is TRBD2 (5 bases). V lost 3 bases and J 5 bases, leaving 8 bases between the germline ends. Germline lookup yields CDR1 SNHLY and CDR2 FYNNEI. This CDR3 has 12 amino acids. This chain's CDR3 is CASSDVGNEQYF. CDR3 coding DNA: TGTGCCAGCAGTGACGTCGGGAACGAGCAGTACTTC.

This clone was counted between two and nine times. The J gene is TRBJ2-5, the V gene TRBV6-2 or TRBV6-3; tentatively, D is TRBD1 (8 bases). Trimming took off 2 bases at V and 4 bases at J, with 14 bases between the two ends. The CDR3 covers 15 residues. Germline-derived CDR1 and CDR2 are MNHEY and SVGEGT. The CDR3, as DNA: TGTGCCAGCAGTTACCCCCACAGGGGGGGAGAGACCCAGTACTTC. Protein sequence: CASSYPHRGGETQYF.

V and J are TRBV28 and TRBJ1-5; a weak D match, TRBD1 (5 bases). Trimming cost V 7 bases and J 3 bases, with 10 bases left between them. CDR1 is MDHEN, CDR2 SYDVKM, per germline. CDR3 length: 13 amino acids. Here the CDR3 reads CASKSGLNQPQHF. CDR3 nucleotide sequence: TGTGCCAGCAAGTCAGGGCTCAATCAGCCCCAGCATTTT.

The chain uses TRBV28 and TRBJ1-2, with D possibly being TRBD1 (5 bases). There are 16 residues in the CDR3. Germline CDR1 reads MDHEN; CDR2 reads SYDVKM. The V and J ends lost 6 bases and 3 bases respectively, with 20 bases between them. The CDR3, as DNA: TGTGCCAGCAGATACCCAGGGATCTCCTTGGACTATGGCTACACCTTC. Translated, it gives CASRYPGISLDYGYTF.

This clone was seen a single time. This chain links TRBV18 with TRBJ1-5; D may be TRBD1 (5 bases). The CDR3 sequence is 15 residues long. Germline CDR1 is KGHSH and CDR2 is LQKENI. Trimming took 4 bases from V and 4 from J, leaving 14 bases between them. CDR3: CASSHGGDGNQPQHF. The CDR3, as DNA: TGTGCCAGCTCACACGGGGGGGACGGTAATCAGCCCCAGCATTTT.

The V call is TRBV9, the J call TRBJ2-2; a weak D match, TRBD2 (6 bases). V was shortened by 3 bases and J by 2 bases, with 8 bases between the two germline ends. This CDR3 spans 14 amino acids. Germline assignment: CDR1 SGDLS and CDR2 YYNGEE. CDR3 sequence (DNA): TGTGCCAGCAGCGAGGGACTTAACACCGGGGAGCTGTTTTTT. Residues: CASSEGLNTGELFF.

This chain uses TRBV6-5 with TRBJ1-2; D unclear. Per the germline V gene, CDR1 is MNHEY and CDR2 is SVGAGI. Trimming took off 6 bases at V and 2 bases at J, with 13 bases between the two ends. This CDR3 comprises 14 residues. The CDR3 loop reads CASRYPDFNYGYTF. The CDR3, as DNA: TGTGCCAGCAGGTACCCGGACTTCAACTATGGCTACACCTTC.